This entry lists 4 T cell receptor beta chains sequenced from one sample in a study of sequential checkpoint blockade in melanoma. The treatment was: randomized to nivolumab then ipilimumab (arm A) or the reverse (arm B). Only in-frame clones appear in the TCRdb table, and some are missing; sequencing was by immunoSEQ multiplex PCR. The table lists about 10,000 clones, 55% to 85% of them singletons. The material was CD8+ T cells sorted from blood (inferred from file names), obtained from a patient given nivolumab and ipilimumab in sequence. The source is a human donor with melanoma.

This chain connects TRBV27 to TRBJ1-2, with a possible D match to TRBD1 (5 bases). Germline V gene data show CDR1 as MNHEY and CDR2 as SMNVEV (reference sequence). The germline V and J ends were trimmed by 2 bases and 8 bases, with 12 bases remaining between them. The CDR3 loop spans 13 amino acids. The CDR3 loop is CASSLGQGGGYTF. CDR3 DNA: TGTGCCAGCAGTTTAGGGCAGGGTGGAGGCTACACCTTC.

This clone was observed a few times. The CDR3 region is CASSTGTGEKEQYF. The CDR3 bases are TGTGCCAGCAGCACCGGGACAGGGGAGAAAGAGCAGTACTTC. The chain recombines TRBV9 with TRBJ2-7, with 10 bases identical to TRBD1. The junction had 8 bases not matched to a gene; V was cut back by 4 bases and J by 7 bases. The germline V gene has CDR1 SGDLS and CDR2 YYNGEE. This CDR3 spans 14 amino acids. The full variable domain, completed using reference TRBV9 and TRBJ2-7, is DSGVTQTPKHLITATGQRVTLRCSPRSGDLSVYWYQQSLDQGLQFLIQYYNGEERAKGNILERFSAQQFPDLHSELNLSSLELGDSALYFCASSTGTGEKEQYFGPGTRLTVT.

The chain couples TRBV7-9 to TRBJ2-2; TRBD1 matches 8 bases. The CDR3 is made up of 15 amino acids. With 3 bases clipped from V and 10 bases from J, the junction kept 10 bases outside the gene matches. Germline V gene data show CDR1 as SEHNR and CDR2 as FQNEAQ (reference sequence). The CDR3 region is CASSLGTGVTEELFF. CDR3 nucleotide sequence: TGTGCCAGCAGCTTGGGGACAGGTGTTACGGAGGAGCTGTTTTTT.

This chain uses TRBV6-5 with TRBJ1-1; D unresolved. The CDR3 sequence is 15 residues long. V was pared by 0 bases and J by 2 bases, with 10 bases between. Germline V gene data show CDR1 as MNHEY and CDR2 as SVGAGI. The CDR3: CASSYSRVANTEAFF. CDR3 bases: TGTGCCAGCAGTTACTCGAGAGTTGCCAACACTGAAGCTTTCTTT.